This TCR beta chain was sequenced for a study of T-cell reconstitution after alpha-beta-depleted transplantation in children. Study-wide results and limits: The main origin of T-cell counts and diversity one year after transplant was newly produced T cells. The origin of high day-60 TCRbeta diversity in some patients lay in surviving recipient T cells and thymic progenitors. Reportedly, alpha-beta T cells present about two months post-transplant originated from several hundred expanded clones of graft origin.

Preparation of the TCRbeta library involved a method that used unique molecular identifiers. TCRdb fed the PCR reads into MiXCR, producing one record per CDR3 protein. The sample records approximately 430,000 distinct CDR3 sequences, about 17% being singletons. This clonotype has a handful of counts. Its antigen is undetermined. Germline trimming cut 1 base from V and 4 bases from J; bases unmatched to any gene: 1. Germline V gene data show CDR1 as SNHLY and CDR2 as FYNNEI. The CDR3 is made up of 15 amino acids. The specimen comprised PBMCs, mostly from graft donor cells, sampled 360 days after TCRalphabeta/CD19-depleted stem cell transplant. The sequence derives from a boy under three years old who had a stem cell transplant for Wiskott-Aldrich syndrome, so the T cells may come from the graft donor. The chain recombines TRBV2 with TRBJ2-1; 10 nucleotides line up with TRBD1. CDR3 protein: CASSEEGQGYNEQFF. The CDR3 DNA follows: TGTGCCAGCAGTGAAGAGGGACAGGGGTACAATGAGCAGTTCTTC.